A selection of T cell receptor beta chains follows, all from one sample in a study of blood T cell repertoires in COVID-19. Libraries were prepared by immunoSEQ multiplex PCR; TCRdb keeps only in-frame clonotypes and omits some of them. Of under 200,000 clones listed, 88% were seen once; the top ten hold under 30%. Sequencing was carried out using peripheral blood. The receptors shown here come from a man aged 55 to 70 with acute or convalescent COVID-19. The CDR3 runs from the conserved cysteine through the conserved F or W. Each record gives: D gene, J gene, clone size, V gene, CDR3 DNA, CDR3 protein. A D gene is named only where the DNA matches it firmly. Only part of the rows carry a size: once, few, many, or a class if the clone is expanded.

TRBD1	TRBJ1-1	-	TRBV10-2	TGCGCCAGTGGACAGGGCATGAACACTGAAGCTTTCTTT	CASGQGMNTEAFF
TRBD2	TRBJ2-1	-	TRBV6-2/TRBV6-3	TGTGCCAGCAGTTACGGGAGGGACCCCTGGAATGAGCAGTTCTTC	CASSYGRDPWNEQFF
TRBD1	TRBJ1-2	-	TRBV10-3	TGTGCCATCAGGCCGGACAGGGGAGCTAGTGGCTACACCTTC	CAIRPDRGASGYTF
TRBD2	TRBJ2-3	-	TRBV5-1	TGCGCCAGCAGAGGAGTAGCGGGGGGCAGCCCCCCGGAGACGCAGTATTTT	CASRGVAGGSPPETQYF
-	TRBJ2-3	-	TRBV5-1	TGCGCCAGCAAACTAACCCGCACAGATACGCAGTATTTT	CASKLTRTDTQYF
TRBD2	TRBJ2-1	-	TRBV5-1	TGCGCCAGCAGCTTGGAGACTAGCGGCCTCTACAATGAGCAGTTCTTC	CASSLETSGLYNEQFF
-	TRBJ1-2	-	TRBV18	TGTGCCAGCTCACCTCGACAGGTGAACTATGGCTACACCTTC	CASSPRQVNYGYTF
TRBD1	TRBJ1-1	few	TRBV3-1/TRBV3-2	TGTGCCAGCAGCCAACACTCTACAGGGGTGTCTTTCTTT	CASSQHSTGVSFF
TRBD1	TRBJ1-1	-	TRBV27	TGTGCCAGCAGAATTATTTCCTGGGACAGGGCGAACACTGAAGCTTTCTTT	CASRIISWDRANTEAFF
TRBD1	TRBJ1-2	-	TRBV5-5	TGTGCCAGCAGCTTAGAGAGTACAGGGGGCGCGAGGGGCTACACCTTC	CASSLESTGGARGYTF
TRBD2	TRBJ2-1	few	TRBV30	TGTGCCTGGAGTATGAATAGCGGGAAGGATGAGCAGTTCTTC	CAWSMNSGKDEQFF
TRBD1	TRBJ2-5	-	TRBV5-1	TGCGCCAGCACCGACCCGACAGGGTCCCAAGAGACCCAGTACTTC	CASTDPTGSQETQYF
TRBD1	TRBJ1-5	-	TRBV19	TGTGCCAGTAGTATAGAAGGGACAGGATATCAGCCCCAGCATTTT	CASSIEGTGYQPQHF
TRBD1	TRBJ1-5	-	TRBV5-8	TGTGCCAGCAGCTCAACAGGGGATCAGCCCCAGCATTTT	CASSSTGDQPQHF
-	TRBJ2-7	-	TRBV5-1	TGCGCCAGCAGCCAAGCAGGCACCTCTTCCTACGAGCAGTACTTC	CASSQAGTSSYEQYF
TRBD1	TRBJ1-4	-	TRBV6-5	TGTGCCAGCAGTCACGACAGGGGGCGGGAAAAACTGTTTTTT	CASSHDRGREKLFF
TRBD2	TRBJ2-1	-	TRBV9	TGTGCCAGCAGCCCCACGGGGGGTTTCTACAATGAGCAGTTCTTC	CASSPTGGFYNEQFF
-	TRBJ2-5	-	TRBV27	TGTGCCAGCAGTTTGGGGGCAGGGGAGTACTTC	CASSLGAGEYF
-	TRBJ1-2	few	TRBV14	TGTGCCAGCAGCTTTACCCTTCGGGGGGGCTACACCTTC	CASSFTLRGGYTF
-	TRBJ1-2	few	TRBV6-5	TGTGCCAGCAGTAACAGCTATGGCTACACCTTC	CASSNSYGYTF
TRBD1	TRBJ1-5	-	TRBV6-1	TGTGCCAGCAGTGAAGCGCGGACAGGGGACTTCAATCAGCCCCAGCATTTT	CASSEARTGDFNQPQHF
-	TRBJ2-7	once	TRBV9	TGTGCCAGCAGCGTAGGATCAGCCTACGAGCAGTACTTC	CASSVGSAYEQYF
TRBD1	TRBJ1-1	-	TRBV19	TGTGCCAGTAGTCTCCCGAGGGGGCAGAACACTGAAGCTTTCTTT	CASSLPRGQNTEAFF
-	TRBJ2-3	-	TRBV6-5	TGTGCCAGCAGTTCGCGGGGGCTCTTCACAGATACGCAGTATTTT	CASSSRGLFTDTQYF
-	TRBJ1-2	-	TRBV2	TGTGCCAGCAGTCCACAGGTTCTCTATGGCTACACCTTC	CASSPQVLYGYTF
-	TRBJ1-2	-	TRBV4-2	TGTGCCAGCAGCCAAGATCGGGGGGGGGATGGCTACACCTTC	CASSQDRGGDGYTF
-	TRBJ1-1	-	TRBV3-1/TRBV3-2	TGTGCCAGCAGCCAAGTGGGACTAAACACTGAAGCTTTCTTT	CASSQVGLNTEAFF
TRBD1	TRBJ1-4	-	TRBV18	TGTGCCAGCTCACCACCGGGACAGGGAGGTGAAAAACTGTTTTTT	CASSPPGQGGEKLFF